These 27 T cell receptor beta chains came from one sample sequenced in a study of T-cell memory formation after mild COVID-19. MiXCR, run by TCRdb on the 5' RACE reads, gives a single entry per CDR3 protein. Of around 200,000 distinct CDR3 sequences in the sample, roughly 30% are singletons; the top ten hold over 10%. The sequenced material came from PBMCs or a T cell subset sorted from them (not recorded which). Source of these receptors: an adult woman who had mild COVID-19 (a few samples of this study predate the infection). Cell type and time point are not known.

This clonotype occurred a few times. The chain has TRBV5-6 and TRBJ2-7; perhaps TRBD2 as D (6 bases). Trimming cost V 3 bases and J 5 bases, with 15 bases left between them. Germline CDR1 SGHDT, CDR2 YYEEEE. This CDR3 comprises 14 residues. This CDR3 is CASSSGLLSHEQYF. In DNA, the CDR3 is TGTGCCAGCAGCTCGGGACTGCTTAGCCACGAGCAGTACTTC.

This rearrangement joins TRBV6-6 to TRBJ2-7, with 10 bases fitting TRBD1. V was clipped by 0 bases and J by 5 bases; unmatched bases: 4. CDR1 is MNHNY and CDR2 is SVGAGI in the germline V gene (reference sequence). There are 15 residues in the CDR3. The CDR3 nucleotides are TGTGCCAGCAGTTACTCGGCGACAGGGGGCCACGAGCAGTACTTC. This sequence encodes CASSYSATGGHEQYF.

J is TRBJ1-2 and V is TRBV3-1; unclear D gene. V lost 5 bases and J 0 bases, leaving 16 bases between the germline ends. Germline loops: CDR1 LGHDT, CDR2 YNNKEL (reference sequence). CDR3 length: 16 residues. The DNA for the CDR3 is TGTGCCAGCAGCTTAGCCCCAAGAGTGCCTAACTATGGCTACACCTTC. Translated: CASSLAPRVPNYGYTF. The entire variable domain, with the rest obtained from reference TRBV3-1 and TRBJ1-2, is as follows: DTAVSQTPKYLVTQMGNDKSIKCEQNLGHDTMYWYKQDSKKFLKIMFSYNNKELIINETVPNRFSPKSPDKAHLNLHINSLELGDSAVYFCASSLAPRVPNYGYTFGSGTRLTVV.

In this sample, this clonotype turned up a few times. The V gene is TRBV12-3 or TRBV12-4, the J gene TRBJ1-1; D remains unclear. Deletions cut 2 bases from V and 5 bases from J, with 15 bases between. This CDR3 contains 15 residues. CDR3 nucleotide sequence: TGTGCCAGCAGTTTATCGATTGTGCGACAAACTGAAGCTTTCTTT. Translating it yields CASSLSIVRQTEAFF.

This clonotype occurred a few times. The gene calls are TRBV7-2 and TRBJ2-3; no definite D call. V shed 1 base and J shed 0 bases, with 14 bases lying between them. The CDR3 is made up of 17 amino acids. Germline CDR1 is SGHTA and CDR2 is FQGNSA. The DNA of the CDR3 is TGTGCCAGCAGCTTAGAATCTGCGACAACTAGCACAGATACGCAGTATTTT. Its protein product is CASSLESATTSTDTQYF.

This rearrangement joins TRBV30 to TRBJ2-2; 12 nucleotides align to TRBD2. Germline V lookup: CDR1 GTSNPN, CDR2 SVGIG (reference sequence). This CDR3 is built from 14 residues. V gave up 7 bases and J gave up 5 bases; unmatched junction bases: 5. CDR3 coding DNA: TGTGCCTTCACGACTAGCGGGGGTACCGGGGAGCTGTTTTTT. Its translation is CAFTTSGGTGELFF. The whole variable domain, filled in from reference TRBV30 and TRBJ2-2, reads SQTIHQWPATLVQPVGSPLSLECTVEGTSNPNLYWYRQAAGRGLQLLFYSVGIGQISSEVPQNLSASRPQDRQFILSSKKLLLSDSGFYLCAFTTSGGTGELFFGEGSRLTVL.

The V and J genes are TRBV7-6 and TRBJ2-1; D not certain. There are 13 residues in the CDR3. The germline V gene has CDR1 SGHVS and CDR2 FNYEAQ. The V end lost 1 base, the J end lost 7 bases, and 8 bases lay between the germline ends. The CDR3 loop is CASSLGQRNEQFF. The CDR3 DNA reads TGTGCCAGCAGCTTAGGCCAACGAAATGAGCAGTTCTTC.

V is TRBV7-9 and J is TRBJ1-6, with no clear D. The CDR3 sequence is 14 residues long. Trimming left V 1 base short and J 7 bases short, with 8 bases between. CDR1 is SEHNR, CDR2 FQNEAQ, per germline (reference sequence). CDR3 sequence (DNA): TGTGCCAGCAGCTTAGGAGGAGGGAATTCACCCCTCCACTTT. The encoded protein is CASSLGGGNSPLHF.

This clonotype has a count of ten or more. The J gene is TRBJ2-2, the V gene TRBV29-1; TRBD1 agrees at 7 bases. The V gene's germline CDR1 is SQVTM and CDR2 ANQGSEA. This CDR3 is built from 14 residues. Germline trimming cut 4 bases from V and 2 bases from J; bases unmatched to any gene: 4. The CDR3 is CSVVRGQNTGELFF. The CDR3, as DNA: TGCAGCGTTGTGAGGGGGCAAAACACCGGGGAGCTGTTTTTT.

This clonotype has only a few counts. The genes are TRBV5-1 and TRBJ2-1, with 9 bases identical to TRBD1. With 6 bases clipped from V and 2 bases from J, the junction kept 6 bases outside the gene matches. This CDR3 is built from 15 residues. CDR1 is SGHRS, CDR2 YFSETQ, per germline. The CDR3 DNA is TGCGCCAGCACGTACGGGACAGGGACCTACAATGAGCAGTTCTTC. This translates into CASTYGTGTYNEQFF.

Notes on this clonotype: This could be a read error, since a much larger clone is one nucleotide away. The rearrangement uses TRBV5-4 and TRBJ1-5, with D hard to call. The CDR3 is 13 residues long. CDR1 is SGHNT, CDR2 YYREEE, per germline (reference sequence). The CDR3 coding sequence is TGTGACAGCAGCTTCGGGAGCAATCAGCCCCAGCATTTT. As protein: CDSSFGSNQPQHF.

This chain joins TRBV20-1 and TRBJ2-7, with D uncertain. The germline gives CDR1 DFQATT, CDR2 SNEGSKA (reference sequence). The CDR3 extends over 14 amino acids. Trimming removed 0 bases at V and 3 bases at J, with 12 bases between. The CDR3 loop is CSARDVARSYEQYF. Here the CDR3 DNA reads TGCAGTGCTAGAGATGTCGCCAGGAGCTACGAGCAGTACTTC.

This chain links TRBV10-3 with TRBJ1-1; D is unresolved. This CDR3 contains 14 residues. Trimming pared 5 bases from V and 3 bases from J, leaving 13 bases between. CDR1 is ENHRY and CDR2 is SYGVKD in the germline V gene. The DNA of the CDR3 is TGTGCCATCAGTCCATCGGGGTTTGACACTGAAGCTTTCTTT. This translates into CAISPSGFDTEAFF.

This chain uses TRBV12-3 or TRBV12-4 with TRBJ2-1; 12 bases are a match to TRBD2. V was clipped by 3 bases and J by 7 bases; unmatched bases: 7. The CDR3 runs 16 residues. The CDR3 loop is CASSFTGTSGLNEQFF. CDR3 in DNA: TGTGCCAGCAGTTTTACCGGGACTAGCGGGTTAAATGAGCAGTTCTTC.

V gene TRBV7-2 combines with J gene TRBJ2-1, with D possibly matching TRBD2 (6 bases). Germline lookup yields CDR1 SGHTA and CDR2 FQGNSA. The CDR3 has 13 residues. With 7 bases removed from V and 9 bases from J, the gap between germline ends came to 16 bases. The CDR3 DNA reads TGTGCCAGCACCTCGAACCGGGGAGGTGAGCAGTTCTTC. It codes for CASTSNRGGEQFF.

This clonotype was seen more than once but under ten times. The chain carries TRBV19 and TRBJ2-1, with D maybe TRBD1 (5 bases). The CDR3 runs 14 residues. The germline CDR1 and CDR2 sequences are LNHDA and SQIVND (reference sequence). Trimming left V 6 bases short and J 0 bases short, with 9 bases between. The CDR3: CASRGRGSYNEQFF. The CDR3 DNA is TGTGCCAGTAGGGGTAGGGGCTCCTACAATGAGCAGTTCTTC.

The V gene is TRBV29-1, the J gene TRBJ2-2; D might be TRBD2 (5 bases). CDR3 size: 18 residues. Germline V lookup: CDR1 SQVTM, CDR2 ANQGSEA. V lost 4 bases, J lost 3 bases, and 24 bases lay in between. DNA for the CDR3: TGCAGCGTTGTCTATCGCCGCCCCGGGATTGGTTACACCGGGGAGCTGTTTTTT. Translation gives CSVVYRRPGIGYTGELFF.

Only a few counts were recorded for this clonotype. This chain joins TRBV7-3 and TRBJ2-5; the match to TRBD1 covers 8 bases. V was clipped by 5 bases and J by 4 bases; unmatched bases: 9. In germline, CDR1 is SGHTA, CDR2 FQGTGA. CDR3 length: 15 amino acids. The CDR3 DNA sequence: TGTGCCAGCAGCATACAGGGGGGTCGCGGAGAGACCCAGTACTTC. It specifies CASSIQGGRGETQYF.

The chain links TRBV7-6 to TRBJ2-5; 8 nucleotides agree with TRBD1. The CDR3 is 15 amino acids. V was clipped by 2 bases and J by 4 bases; unmatched bases: 6. Looked up from germline, CDR1 is SGHVS and CDR2 is FNYEAQ. CDR3 amino acids: CASSLPQTGAETQYF. The DNA of the CDR3 is TGTGCCAGCAGCTTACCTCAGACAGGGGCAGAGACCCAGTACTTC.

Regarding this clonotype: An end of the junction differs from the germline gene, which may be a read error. The chain combines TRBV7-2 with TRBJ2-1; TRBD1 or TRBD2 may be the D gene (6 bases each). CDR3 length: 11 residues. Germline V gives CDR1 SGHTA, CDR2 FQGNSA. CDR3 in amino acids: CASSPRGEKGF. The CDR3 DNA reads as TGTGCCAGCAGCCCTAGGGGGGAGAAGGGCTTC.

This clonotype turned up a few times. This chain joins TRBV7-2 and TRBJ2-7, with 10 bases identical to TRBD2. Germline CDR1 and CDR2: SGHTA and FQGNSA. The CDR3 runs 13 residues. Germline trimming cut 2 bases from V and 7 bases from J; bases unmatched to any gene: 2. In DNA, the CDR3 is TGTGCCAGCAGCTTACGACTAGCGGGTGAGCAGTACTTC. Amino acids: CASSLRLAGEQYF. Filled out from reference TRBV7-2 and TRBJ2-7, the complete variable domain reads GAGVSQSPSNKVTEKGKDVELRCDPISGHTALYWYRQSLGQGLEFLIYFQGNSAPDKSGLPSDRFSAERTGGSVSTLTIQRTQQEDSAVYLCASSLRLAGEQYFGPGTRLTVT.

Comment on this clonotype: A read error may account for a junction end that differs from germline. The V call is TRBV10-3, the J call TRBJ2-7, with D perhaps assigned TRBD1 or TRBD2 (6 bases each). The CDR3 has 13 residues. The V gene's germline CDR1 is ENHRY and CDR2 SYGVKD. The CDR3 reads CAISGAERGERYF. The CDR3 region has the DNA TGTGCCATCAGTGGGGCAGAAAGGGGGGAGCGGTACTTC.

This clonotype was counted only a few times. The chain is built from TRBV7-6 and TRBJ2-3; 7 bases line up with TRBD1. This CDR3 is built from 16 residues. Trimming removed 1 base from V and 2 bases from J; junction bases left unmatched: 6. Germline CDR1 and CDR2: SGHVS and FNYEAQ. The CDR3, as DNA: TGTGCCAGCAGCTTAGTCCGAGACAGGGTCACAGATACGCAGTATTTT. It encodes CASSLVRDRVTDTQYF.

In this sample, this clonotype turned up a few times. The chain combines TRBV5-4 with TRBJ2-1; no definite D call. The V gene lost 4 bases and the J gene lost 6 bases, with 17 bases spanning the gap. This CDR3 has 15 residues. Germline V lookup: CDR1 SGHNT, CDR2 YYREEE (reference sequence). CDR3 DNA sequence: TGTGCCAGCAGCCCGAACCACTTAGACGGCAATGAGCAGTTCTTC. Residues: CASSPNHLDGNEQFF.

DNA of the CDR3: TGTGCCAGCAGCAACCCTGACAAACTGTTTTTT. Translated: CASSNPDKLFF. The chain employs TRBV6-2 or TRBV6-3 and TRBJ1-4; D remains unclear. Trimming pared 6 bases from V and 11 bases from J, leaving 10 bases between. Germline V gives CDR1 MNHEY, CDR2 SVGEGT. This CDR3 contains 11 residues.

This clonotype was seen a handful of times. The chain has TRBV12-3 or TRBV12-4 and TRBJ1-1; the D is unclear. The CDR3 runs to 13 residues. The V and J ends lost 6 bases and 2 bases respectively, with 10 bases between them. The CDR3 is CASSRTRNTEAFF. In DNA form, the CDR3 reads TGTGCCAGCAGCCGAACACGAAACACTGAAGCTTTCTTT.

This clonotype has a handful of counts. V usage is TRBV5-1 and J usage is TRBJ2-3; 7 positions agree with TRBD2. The CDR3 loop spans 14 amino acids. From germline, CDR1 is SGHRS and CDR2 YFSETQ. V trimming: 4 bases; J trimming: 4 bases; junction bases outside the gene matches: 6. CDR3 nucleotide sequence: TGCGCCAGCAGCATCGCGGGGGTAGCAGATACGCAGTATTTT. Translated, it gives CASSIAGVADTQYF.